This TCR beta chain was observed in a study of regulatory T cells in long-lasting Graves disease. The CDR3 has 12 residues. Germline assignment: CDR1 SEHNR and CDR2 FQNEAQ (reference sequence). Trimming left V 10 bases short and J 5 bases short, with 15 bases between. Described time point: persistent/refractory GD, antithyroid drugs over 5 years with positive TRAb. From RNA extracted from PBMCs, the TCR library was made. Arm-PCR of CDR3 regions with iRepertoire HTBI primers generated TCR beta libraries. TCRdb reprocessed the multiplex PCR reads via MiXCR and lists one record per CDR3 protein. In the table there are approximately 400,000 distinct CDR3 sequences, 20% to 25% of which are singletons.

The receptor's source is a female donor with Graves disease. Sequences were derived from peripheral blood mononuclear cells (PBMCs), sampled when the disease was refractory, from a patient treated with antithyroid drugs. The chain recombines TRBV7-9 with TRBJ2-7; D gene unclear. In DNA form, the CDR3 reads TGTGCCATCGAAGACATGATCAACGAGCAGTACTTC. It encodes CAIEDMINEQYF.